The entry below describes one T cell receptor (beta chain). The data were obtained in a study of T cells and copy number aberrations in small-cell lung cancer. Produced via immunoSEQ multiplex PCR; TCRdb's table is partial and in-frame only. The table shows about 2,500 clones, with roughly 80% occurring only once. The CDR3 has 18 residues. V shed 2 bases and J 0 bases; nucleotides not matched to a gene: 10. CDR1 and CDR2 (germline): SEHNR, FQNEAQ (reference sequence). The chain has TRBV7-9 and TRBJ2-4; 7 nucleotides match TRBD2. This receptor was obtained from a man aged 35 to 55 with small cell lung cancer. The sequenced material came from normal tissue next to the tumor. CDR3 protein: CASSLTKSGKLAKNIQYF. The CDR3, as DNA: TGTGCCAGCAGCTTAACCAAAAGCGGGAAACTAGCCAAAAACATTCAGTACTTC.